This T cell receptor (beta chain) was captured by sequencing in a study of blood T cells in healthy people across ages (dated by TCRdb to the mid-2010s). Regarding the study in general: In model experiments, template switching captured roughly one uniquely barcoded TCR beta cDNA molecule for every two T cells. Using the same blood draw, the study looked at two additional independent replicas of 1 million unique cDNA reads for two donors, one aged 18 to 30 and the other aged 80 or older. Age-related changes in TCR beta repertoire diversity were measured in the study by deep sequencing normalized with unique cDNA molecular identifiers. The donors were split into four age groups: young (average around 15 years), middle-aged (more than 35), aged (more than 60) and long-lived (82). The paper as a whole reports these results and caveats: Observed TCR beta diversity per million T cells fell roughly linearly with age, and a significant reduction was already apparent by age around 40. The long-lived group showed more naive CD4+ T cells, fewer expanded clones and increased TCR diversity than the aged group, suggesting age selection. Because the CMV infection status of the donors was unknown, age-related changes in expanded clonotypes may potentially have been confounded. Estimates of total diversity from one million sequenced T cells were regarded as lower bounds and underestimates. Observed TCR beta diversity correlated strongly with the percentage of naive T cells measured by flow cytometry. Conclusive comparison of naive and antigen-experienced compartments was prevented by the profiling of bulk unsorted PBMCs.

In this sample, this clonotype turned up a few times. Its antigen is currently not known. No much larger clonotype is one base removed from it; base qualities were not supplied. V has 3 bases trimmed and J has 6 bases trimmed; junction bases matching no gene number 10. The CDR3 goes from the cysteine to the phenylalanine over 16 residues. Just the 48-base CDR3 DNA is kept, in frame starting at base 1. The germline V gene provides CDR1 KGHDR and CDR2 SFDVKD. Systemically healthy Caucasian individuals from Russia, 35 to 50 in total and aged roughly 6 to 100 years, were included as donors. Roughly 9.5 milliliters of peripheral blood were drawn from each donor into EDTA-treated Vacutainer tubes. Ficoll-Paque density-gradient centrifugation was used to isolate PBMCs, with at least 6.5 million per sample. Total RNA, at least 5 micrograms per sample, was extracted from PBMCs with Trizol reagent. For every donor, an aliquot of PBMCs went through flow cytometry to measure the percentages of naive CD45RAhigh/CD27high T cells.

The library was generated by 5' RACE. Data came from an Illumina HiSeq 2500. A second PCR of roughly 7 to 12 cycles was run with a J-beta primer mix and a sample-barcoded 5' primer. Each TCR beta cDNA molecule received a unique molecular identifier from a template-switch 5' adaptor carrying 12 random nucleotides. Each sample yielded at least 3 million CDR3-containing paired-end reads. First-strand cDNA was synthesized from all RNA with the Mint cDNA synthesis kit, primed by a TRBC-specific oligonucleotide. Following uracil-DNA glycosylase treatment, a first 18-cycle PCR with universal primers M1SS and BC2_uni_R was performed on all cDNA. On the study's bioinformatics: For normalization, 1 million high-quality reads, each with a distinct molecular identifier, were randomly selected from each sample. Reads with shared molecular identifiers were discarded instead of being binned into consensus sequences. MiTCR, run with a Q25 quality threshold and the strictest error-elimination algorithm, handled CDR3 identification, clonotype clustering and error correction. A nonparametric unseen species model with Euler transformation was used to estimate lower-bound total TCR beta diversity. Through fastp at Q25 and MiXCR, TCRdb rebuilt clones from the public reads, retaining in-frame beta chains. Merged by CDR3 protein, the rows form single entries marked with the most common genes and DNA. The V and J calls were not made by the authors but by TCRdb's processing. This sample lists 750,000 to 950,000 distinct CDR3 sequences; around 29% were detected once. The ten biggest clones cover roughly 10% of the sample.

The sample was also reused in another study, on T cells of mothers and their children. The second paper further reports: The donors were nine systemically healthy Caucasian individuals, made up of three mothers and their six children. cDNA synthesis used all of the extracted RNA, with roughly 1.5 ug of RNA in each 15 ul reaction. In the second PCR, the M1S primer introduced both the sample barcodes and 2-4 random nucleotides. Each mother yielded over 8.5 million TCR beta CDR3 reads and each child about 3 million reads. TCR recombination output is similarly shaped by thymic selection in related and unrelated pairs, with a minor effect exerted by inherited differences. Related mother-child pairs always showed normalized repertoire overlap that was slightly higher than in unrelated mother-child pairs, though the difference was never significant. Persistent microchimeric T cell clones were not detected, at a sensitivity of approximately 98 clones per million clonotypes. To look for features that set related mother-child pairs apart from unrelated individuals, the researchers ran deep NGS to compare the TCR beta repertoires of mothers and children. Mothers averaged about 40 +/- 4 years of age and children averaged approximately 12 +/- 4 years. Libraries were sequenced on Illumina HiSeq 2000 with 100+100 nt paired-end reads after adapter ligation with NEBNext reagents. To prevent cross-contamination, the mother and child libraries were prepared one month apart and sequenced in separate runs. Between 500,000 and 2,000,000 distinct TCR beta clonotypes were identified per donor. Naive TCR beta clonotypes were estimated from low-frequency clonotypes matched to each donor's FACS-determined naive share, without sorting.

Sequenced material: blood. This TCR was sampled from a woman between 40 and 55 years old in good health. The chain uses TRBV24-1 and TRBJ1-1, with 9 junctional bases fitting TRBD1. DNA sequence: TGTGCCACCAGTGATACCGGGACAGGGAAATTGGCTGAAGCTTTCTTT. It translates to CATSDTGTGKLAEAFF.